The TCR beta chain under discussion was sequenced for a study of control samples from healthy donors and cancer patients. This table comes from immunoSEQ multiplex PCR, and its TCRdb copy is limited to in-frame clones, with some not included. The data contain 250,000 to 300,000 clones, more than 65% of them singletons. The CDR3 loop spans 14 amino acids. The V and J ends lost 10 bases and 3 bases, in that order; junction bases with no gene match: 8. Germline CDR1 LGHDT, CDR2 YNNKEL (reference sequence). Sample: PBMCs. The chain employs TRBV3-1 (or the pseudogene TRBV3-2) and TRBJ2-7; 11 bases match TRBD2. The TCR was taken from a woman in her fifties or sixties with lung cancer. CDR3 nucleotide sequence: TGTGCCAACTTCCCAGGGACTAGCGGCTACGAGCAGTACTTC. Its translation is CANFPGTSGYEQYF.